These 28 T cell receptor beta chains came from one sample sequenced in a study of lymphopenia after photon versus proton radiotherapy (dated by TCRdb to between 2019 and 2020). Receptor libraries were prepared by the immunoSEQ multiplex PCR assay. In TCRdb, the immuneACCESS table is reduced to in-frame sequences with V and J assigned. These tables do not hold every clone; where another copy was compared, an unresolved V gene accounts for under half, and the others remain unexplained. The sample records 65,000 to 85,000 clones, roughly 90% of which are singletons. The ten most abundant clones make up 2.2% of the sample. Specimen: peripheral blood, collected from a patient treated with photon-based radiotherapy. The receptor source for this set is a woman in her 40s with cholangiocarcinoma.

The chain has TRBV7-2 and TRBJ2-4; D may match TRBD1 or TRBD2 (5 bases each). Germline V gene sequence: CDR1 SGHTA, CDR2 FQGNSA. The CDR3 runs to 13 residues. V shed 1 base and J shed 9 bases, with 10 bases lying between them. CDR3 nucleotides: TGTGCCAGCAGCTTAGGAGGGGATGGCATTCAGTACTTC. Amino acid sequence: CASSLGGDGIQYF.

CDR3: CASIPTGLSSEAFF. The CDR3 DNA follows: TGTGCCAGTATACCGACGGGACTAAGTAGTGAAGCTTTCTTT. The chain couples TRBV19 to TRBJ1-1; D is possibly TRBD1 (5 bases). Germline CDR1 is LNHDA and CDR2 is SQIVND (reference sequence). CDR3 size: 14 residues. V lost 7 bases, J lost 7 bases, and 19 bases lay in between. The whole variable domain, filled in from reference TRBV19 and TRBJ1-1, reads DGGITQSPKYLFRKEGQNVTLSCEQNLNHDAMYWYRQDPGQGLRLIYYSQIVNDFQKGDIAEGYSVSREKKESFPLTVTSAQKNPTAFYLCASIPTGLSSEAFFGQGTRLTVV.

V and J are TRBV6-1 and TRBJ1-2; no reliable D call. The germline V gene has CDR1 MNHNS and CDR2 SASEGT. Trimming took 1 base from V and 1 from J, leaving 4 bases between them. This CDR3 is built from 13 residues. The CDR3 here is CASSEGVNYGYTF. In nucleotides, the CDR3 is TGTGCCAGCAGTGAAGGGGTTAACTATGGCTACACCTTC.

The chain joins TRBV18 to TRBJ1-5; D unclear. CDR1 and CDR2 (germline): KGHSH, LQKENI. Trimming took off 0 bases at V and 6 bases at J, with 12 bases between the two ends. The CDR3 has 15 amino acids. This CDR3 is CASSPPSQTSQPQHF. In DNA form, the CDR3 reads TGTGCCAGCTCACCACCGTCGCAGACCAGTCAGCCCCAGCATTTT.

The CDR3 DNA reads as TGTGCCAGCAGTCTAAGTGGGACTAGCGGGTTGCAGTACTTC. Translated: CASSLSGTSGLQYF. The gene calls are TRBV28 and TRBJ2-7; TRBD2 matches 12 bases. The CDR3 sequence is 14 residues long. Germline CDR1 is MDHEN and CDR2 is SYDVKM. V was pared by 5 bases and J by 9 bases, with 8 bases of the junction left unmatched.

CDR3 DNA sequence: TGTGCCAGTCAACCCCAGGGGACTTGGGCAGATACGCAGTATTTT. Translating gives CASQPQGTWADTQYF. The chain links TRBV19 to TRBJ2-3, with D possibly being TRBD1 or TRBD2 (6 bases each). CDR1 is LNHDA, CDR2 SQIVND, per germline (reference sequence). The ends were cut back, 8 bases at V and 4 bases at J, with 19 bases in the middle. The CDR3 is 15 amino acids.

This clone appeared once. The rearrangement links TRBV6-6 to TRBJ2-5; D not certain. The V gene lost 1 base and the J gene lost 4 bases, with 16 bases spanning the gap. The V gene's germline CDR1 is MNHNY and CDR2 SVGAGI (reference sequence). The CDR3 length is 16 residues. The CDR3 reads CASSYLRSGFGETQYF. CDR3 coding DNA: TGTGCCAGCAGTTACTTAAGGTCCGGGTTTGGAGAGACCCAGTACTTC.

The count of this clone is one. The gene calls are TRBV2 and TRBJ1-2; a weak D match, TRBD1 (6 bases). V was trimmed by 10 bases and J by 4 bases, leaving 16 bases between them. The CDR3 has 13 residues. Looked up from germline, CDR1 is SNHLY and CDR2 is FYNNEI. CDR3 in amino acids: CAIKGVSRYGYTF. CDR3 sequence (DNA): TGTGCCATCAAGGGGGTTTCTCGCTATGGCTACACCTTC. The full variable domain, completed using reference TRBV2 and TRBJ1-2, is EPEVTQTPSHQVTQMGQEVILRCVPISNHLYFYWYRQILGQKVEFLVSFYNNEISEKSEIFDDQFSVERPDGSNFTLKIRSTKLEDSAMYFCAIKGVSRYGYTFGSGTRLTVV.

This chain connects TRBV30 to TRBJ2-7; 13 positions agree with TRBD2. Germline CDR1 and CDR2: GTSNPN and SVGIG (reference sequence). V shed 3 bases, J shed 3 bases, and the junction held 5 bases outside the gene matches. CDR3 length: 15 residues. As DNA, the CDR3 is TGTGCCTGGAGCCGGGGACTAGCGGGACTCTACGAGCAGTACTTC. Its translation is CAWSRGLAGLYEQYF.

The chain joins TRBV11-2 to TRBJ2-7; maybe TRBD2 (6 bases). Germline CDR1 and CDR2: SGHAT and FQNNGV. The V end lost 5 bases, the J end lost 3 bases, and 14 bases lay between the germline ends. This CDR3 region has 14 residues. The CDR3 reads CASSQPGLIYEQYF. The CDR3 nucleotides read TGTGCCAGCAGCCAACCGGGACTTATCTACGAGCAGTACTTC.

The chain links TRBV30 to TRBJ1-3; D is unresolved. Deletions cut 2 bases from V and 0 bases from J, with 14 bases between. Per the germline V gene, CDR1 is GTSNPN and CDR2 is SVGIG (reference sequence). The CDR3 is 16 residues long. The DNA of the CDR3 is TGTGCCTGGAGTCTACCTCGGAAGAGCTCTGGAAACACCATATATTTT. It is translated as CAWSLPRKSSGNTIYF.

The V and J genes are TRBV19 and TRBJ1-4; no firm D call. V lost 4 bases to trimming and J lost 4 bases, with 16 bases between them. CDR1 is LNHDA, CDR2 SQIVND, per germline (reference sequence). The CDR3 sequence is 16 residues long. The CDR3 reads CASSSGERMINEKLFF. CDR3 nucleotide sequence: TGTGCCAGTAGTAGTGGAGAGCGGATGATTAATGAAAAACTGTTTTTT.

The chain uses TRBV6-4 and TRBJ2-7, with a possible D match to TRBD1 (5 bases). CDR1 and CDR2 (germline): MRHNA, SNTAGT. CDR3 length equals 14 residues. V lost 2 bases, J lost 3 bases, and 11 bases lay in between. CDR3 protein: CASSDQRGIYEQYF. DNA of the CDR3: TGTGCCAGCAGTGACCAAAGGGGAATCTACGAGCAGTACTTC.

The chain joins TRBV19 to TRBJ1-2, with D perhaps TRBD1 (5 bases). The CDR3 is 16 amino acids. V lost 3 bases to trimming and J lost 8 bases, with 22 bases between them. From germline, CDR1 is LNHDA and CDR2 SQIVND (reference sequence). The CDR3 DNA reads TGTGCCAGTAGTATCGATGGGGCATCCCGGGCTGGAGGCTACACCTTC. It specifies CASSIDGASRAGGYTF.

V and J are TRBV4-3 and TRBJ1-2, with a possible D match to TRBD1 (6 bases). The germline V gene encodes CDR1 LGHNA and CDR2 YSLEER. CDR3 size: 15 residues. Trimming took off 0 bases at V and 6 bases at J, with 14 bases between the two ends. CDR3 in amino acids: CASSQDSTGKDGYTF. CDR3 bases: TGCGCCAGCAGCCAAGATAGCACAGGGAAGGATGGCTACACCTTC.

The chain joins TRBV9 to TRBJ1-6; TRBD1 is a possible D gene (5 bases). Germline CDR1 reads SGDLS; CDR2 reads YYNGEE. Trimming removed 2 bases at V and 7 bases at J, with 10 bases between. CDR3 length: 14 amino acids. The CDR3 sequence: CASSVYRTNSPLHF. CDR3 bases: TGTGCCAGCAGCGTGTACAGGACCAATTCACCCCTCCACTTT.

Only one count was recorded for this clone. The CDR3 sequence is CAWFDHRGQGGELFF. CDR3 in DNA: TGTGCCTGGTTTGACCACAGGGGGCAGGGCGGGGAGCTGTTTTTT. The chain joins TRBV30 to TRBJ2-2, with 9 bases that match TRBD1. The germline V gene encodes CDR1 GTSNPN and CDR2 SVGIG (reference sequence). Trimming at V came to 5 bases and at J to 7 bases, leaving 11 bases not matched to a gene. The CDR3 extends over 15 amino acids.

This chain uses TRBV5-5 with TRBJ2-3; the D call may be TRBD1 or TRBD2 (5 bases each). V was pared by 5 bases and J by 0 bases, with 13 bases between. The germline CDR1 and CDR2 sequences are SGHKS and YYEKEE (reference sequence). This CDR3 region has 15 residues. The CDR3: CASSLGEASTDTQYF. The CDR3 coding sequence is TGTGCCAGCAGTCTGGGGGAAGCTAGCACAGATACGCAGTATTTT.

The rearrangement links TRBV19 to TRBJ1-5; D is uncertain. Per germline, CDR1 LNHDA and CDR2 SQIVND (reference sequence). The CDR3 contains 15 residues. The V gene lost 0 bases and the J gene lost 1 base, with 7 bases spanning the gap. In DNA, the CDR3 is TGTGCCAGTAGTATAGATCAAGGGAGCAATCAGCCCCAGCATTTT. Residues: CASSIDQGSNQPQHF.

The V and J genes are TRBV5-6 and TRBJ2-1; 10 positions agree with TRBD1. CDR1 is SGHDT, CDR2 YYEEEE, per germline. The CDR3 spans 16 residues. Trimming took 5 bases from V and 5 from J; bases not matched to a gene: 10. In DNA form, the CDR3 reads TGTGCCAGCAGTCCCAACCTGGGACAGGGGAACAATGAGCAGTTCTTC. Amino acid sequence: CASSPNLGQGNNEQFF.

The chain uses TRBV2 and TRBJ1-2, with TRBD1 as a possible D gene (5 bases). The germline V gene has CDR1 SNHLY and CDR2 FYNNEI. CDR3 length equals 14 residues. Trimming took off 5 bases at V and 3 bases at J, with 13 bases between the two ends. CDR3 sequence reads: CASSPAGGDYGYTF. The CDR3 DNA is TGTGCCAGCAGTCCCGCGGGGGGGGACTATGGCTACACCTTC. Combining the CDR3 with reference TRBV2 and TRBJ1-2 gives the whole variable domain EPEVTQTPSHQVTQMGQEVILRCVPISNHLYFYWYRQILGQKVEFLVSFYNNEISEKSEIFDDQFSVERPDGSNFTLKIRSTKLEDSAMYFCASSPAGGDYGYTFGSGTRLTVV.

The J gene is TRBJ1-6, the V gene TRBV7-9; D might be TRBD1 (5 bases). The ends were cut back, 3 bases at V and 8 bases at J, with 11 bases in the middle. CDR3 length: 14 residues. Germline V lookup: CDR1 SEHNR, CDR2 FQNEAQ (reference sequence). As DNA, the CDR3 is TGTGCCAGCAGCTTCCGGGACGGAGATTCACCCCTCCACTTT. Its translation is CASSFRDGDSPLHF.

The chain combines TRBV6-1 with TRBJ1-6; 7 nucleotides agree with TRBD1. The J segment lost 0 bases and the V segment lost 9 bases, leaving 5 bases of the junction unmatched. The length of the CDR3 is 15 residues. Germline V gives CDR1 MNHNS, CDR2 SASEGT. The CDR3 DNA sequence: TGTGCCAGTGTACAGGGGATCTCCTATAATTCACCCCTCCACTTT. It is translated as CASVQGISYNSPLHF.

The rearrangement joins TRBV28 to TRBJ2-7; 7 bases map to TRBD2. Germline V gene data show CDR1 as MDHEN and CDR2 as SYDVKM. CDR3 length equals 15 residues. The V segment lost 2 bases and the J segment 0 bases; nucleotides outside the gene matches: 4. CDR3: CASSLGRGSSYEQYF. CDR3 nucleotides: TGTGCCAGCAGTTTAGGGAGGGGAAGCTCCTACGAGCAGTACTTC.

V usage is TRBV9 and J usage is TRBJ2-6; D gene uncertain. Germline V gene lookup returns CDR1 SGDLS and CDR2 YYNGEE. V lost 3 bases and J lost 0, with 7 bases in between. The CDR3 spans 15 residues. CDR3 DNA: TGTGCCAGCAGCGCGACGGACTCTGGGGCCAACGTCCTGACTTTC. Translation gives CASSATDSGANVLTF.

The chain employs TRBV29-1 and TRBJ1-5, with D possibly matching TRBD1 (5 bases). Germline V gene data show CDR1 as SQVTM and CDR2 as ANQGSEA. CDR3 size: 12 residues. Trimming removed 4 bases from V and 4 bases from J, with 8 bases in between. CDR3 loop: CSVGTGNQPQHF. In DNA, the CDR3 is TGCAGCGTTGGCACAGGAAATCAGCCCCAGCATTTT.

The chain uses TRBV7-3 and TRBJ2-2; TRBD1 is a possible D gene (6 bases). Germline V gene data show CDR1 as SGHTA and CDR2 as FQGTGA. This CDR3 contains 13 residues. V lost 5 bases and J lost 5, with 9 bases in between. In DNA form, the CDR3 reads TGTGCCAGCAGCACCCAGGGGACCGGGGAGCTGTTTTTT. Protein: CASSTQGTGELFF.

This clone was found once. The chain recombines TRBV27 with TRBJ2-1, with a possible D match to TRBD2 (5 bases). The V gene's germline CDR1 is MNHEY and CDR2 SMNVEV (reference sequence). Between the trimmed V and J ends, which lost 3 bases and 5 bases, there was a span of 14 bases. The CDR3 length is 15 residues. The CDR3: CASSLLLASNNEQFF. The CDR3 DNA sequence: TGTGCCAGCAGTTTGCTGTTAGCGAGCAACAATGAGCAGTTCTTC.